Below, 30 T cell receptor beta chains from the same sample are listed, as sequenced in a study of blood T cell repertoires in COVID-19. The data were produced by immunoSEQ multiplex PCR, yet TCRdb's version contains in-frame clones alone and is incomplete. The sample lists 100,000 to 130,000 clones, 60% to 85% occurring once. The source material was peripheral blood. The receptors were sampled from a man in his 70s with acute or convalescent COVID-19.

The rearrangement joins TRBV5-6 to TRBJ1-2; D is perhaps TRBD1 (6 bases). The CDR3 is made up of 12 amino acids. V was cut by 1 base and J by 7 bases, with 8 bases left in between. The germline V gene encodes CDR1 SGHDT and CDR2 YYEEEE. The CDR3 bases are TGTGCCAGCAGCTTGTTAGGGGGTGGCTACACCTTC. Its translation: CASSLLGGGYTF.

This clone appeared once. The rearrangement links TRBV3-1 (or the pseudogene TRBV3-2) to TRBJ1-1, with 7 bases identical to TRBD1. Trimming removed 0 bases from V and 3 bases from J; junction bases left unmatched: 10. Germline assignment: CDR1 LGHDT and CDR2 YNNKEL (reference sequence). CDR3 length equals 17 residues. CDR3 loop: CASSQEESGGRDTEAFF. The CDR3 bases are TGTGCCAGCAGCCAAGAGGAATCAGGGGGTAGGGACACTGAAGCTTTCTTT.

The CDR3 spells CASSQGEVVRGYDTEAFF. The CDR3 DNA reads as TGTGCCAGCAGCCAAGGAGAGGTAGTCCGGGGTTATGACACTGAAGCTTTCTTT. The J gene is TRBJ1-1, the V gene TRBV14, with D hard to call. Germline CDR1 SGHDN, CDR2 FVKESK. The CDR3 loop spans 18 amino acids. Trimming left V 1 base short and J 3 bases short, with 21 bases between.

V is TRBV5-1 and J is TRBJ2-1; a possible D gene is TRBD1 (5 bases). Trimming stripped 2 bases from V and 4 bases from J, with 7 bases between. Per germline, CDR1 SGHRS and CDR2 YFSETQ. The CDR3 consists of 13 residues. The CDR3 DNA follows: TGCGCCAGCAGCTTCGGACAATACAATGAGCAGTTCTTC. Its protein product is CASSFGQYNEQFF.

V usage is TRBV5-1 and J usage is TRBJ2-7; a possible D gene is TRBD1 (5 bases). The ends were cut back, 4 bases at V and 5 bases at J, with 16 bases in the middle. This CDR3 region has 14 residues. Germline-derived CDR1 and CDR2 are SGHRS and YFSETQ. The CDR3 bases are TGCGCCAGCAGCACCGAAGCAGGGTTCGACGAGCAGTACTTC. This encodes CASSTEAGFDEQYF. Drawing the rest from reference TRBV5-1 and TRBJ2-7, the complete variable domain is KAGVTQTPRYLIKTRGQQVTLSCSPISGHRSVSWYQQTPGQGLQFLFEYFSETQRNKGNFPGRFSGRQFSNSRSEMNVSTLELGDSALYLCASSTEAGFDEQYFGPGTRLTVT.

V and J are TRBV5-4 and TRBJ2-5; weak D call: TRBD2 (6 bases). CDR1 is SGHNT, CDR2 YYREEE, per germline (reference sequence). The CDR3 spans 14 residues. The germline V and J ends were trimmed by 4 bases and 5 bases, with 15 bases remaining between them. The CDR3: CASSGGISGETQYF. CDR3 DNA sequence: TGTGCCAGCAGCGGAGGGATTTCCGGGGAGACCCAGTACTTC.

The chain links TRBV25-1 to TRBJ1-6; 7 nucleotides match TRBD1. Germline-derived CDR1 and CDR2 are MGHDK and SYGVNS. The junction had 5 bases not matched to a gene; V was cut back by 1 base and J by 8 bases. CDR3 size: 15 residues. CDR3 bases: TGTGCCAGCAGTGAATCGGGCAGGGGGTATTCACCCCTCCACTTT. Its translation: CASSESGRGYSPLHF.

The gene calls are TRBV19 and TRBJ1-4; the D gene is possibly TRBD1 (5 bases). Germline V CDR1 and CDR2: LNHDA, SQIVND (reference sequence). The CDR3 length is 14 residues. Trimming shortened V by 3 bases and J by 6 bases, and 11 bases separated the two germline ends. CDR3 in amino acids: CASSITGVDEKLFF. The CDR3 nucleotides read TGTGCCAGTAGTATCACGGGGGTGGATGAAAAACTGTTTTTT.

The rearrangement joins TRBV19 to TRBJ2-2, with D perhaps matching TRBD1 (5 bases). V lost 5 bases to trimming and J lost 6 bases, with 13 bases between them. CDR3 length equals 14 residues. Per germline, CDR1 LNHDA and CDR2 SQIVND (reference sequence). The CDR3 DNA reads TGTGCCAGTAGTGCCAGGGCGGTGGCCGGGGAGCTGTTTTTT. Protein sequence: CASSARAVAGELFF.

The chain uses TRBV14 and TRBJ2-2; the match to TRBD2 covers 11 bases. Germline V lookup: CDR1 SGHDN, CDR2 FVKESK. This CDR3 has 17 residues. V was pared by 2 bases and J by 3 bases, with 5 bases of the junction left unmatched. In DNA, the CDR3 is TGTGCCAGCAGCCAATCCAGACTAGCGGGGTACACCGGGGAGCTGTTTTTT. Translating it yields CASSQSRLAGYTGELFF.

V usage is TRBV6-5 and J usage is TRBJ1-3; tentative D call: TRBD1 (6 bases). Germline V gene sequence: CDR1 MNHEY, CDR2 SVGAGI. Trimming left V 2 bases short and J 0 bases short, with 8 bases between. This CDR3 comprises 15 residues. The CDR3 sequence is CASSYTDSSGNTIYF. CDR3 nucleotide sequence: TGTGCCAGCAGTTACACGGACAGCTCTGGAAACACCATATATTTT.

V usage is TRBV19 and J usage is TRBJ2-4, with 7 bases identical to TRBD1. The ends lost 1 base at V and 2 bases at J; junction bases unmatched: 5. This CDR3 spans 16 amino acids. Germline CDR1 reads LNHDA; CDR2 reads SQIVND (reference sequence). CDR3 amino acids: CASSIVQGGSKNIQYF. The CDR3 DNA is TGTGCCAGTAGTATAGTTCAAGGGGGCTCCAAAAACATTCAGTACTTC.

The chain uses TRBV4-1 and TRBJ1-5; TRBD1 might be the D (5 bases). Trimming left V 0 bases short and J 6 bases short, with 15 bases between. The CDR3 runs to 16 residues. Germline CDR1 MGHRA, CDR2 YSYEKL. The CDR3 is CASSQEGQGGVQPQHF. CDR3 nucleotide sequence: TGCGCCAGCAGCCAAGAAGGGCAGGGTGGTGTTCAGCCCCAGCATTTT.

The chain uses TRBV6-2 or TRBV6-3 and TRBJ1-1; TRBD1 matches at 8 bases. Germline CDR1 is MNHEY and CDR2 is SVGEGT. Unmatched junction bases numbered 19, after V lost 2 bases and J lost 5 bases. The CDR3 spans 19 residues. The CDR3 here is CASSYLEPGTGGGRTEAFF. The CDR3 nucleotides read TGTGCCAGCAGTTACCTAGAGCCCGGGACAGGAGGGGGAAGGACTGAAGCTTTCTTT.

The J gene is TRBJ1-1, the V gene TRBV25-1, with D possibly being TRBD1 (5 bases). V gave up 1 base and J gave up 3 bases, with 15 bases separating them. This CDR3 region has 16 residues. The germline gives CDR1 MGHDK, CDR2 SYGVNS. The CDR3 region has the DNA TGTGCCAGCAGTGAATTGGGGGGGGTAGGGGACACTGAAGCTTTCTTT. Amino acids: CASSELGGVGDTEAFF. The whole variable domain, remainder taken from reference TRBV25-1 and TRBJ1-1, is EADIYQTPRYLVIGTGKKITLECSQTMGHDKMYWYQQDPGMELHLIHYSYGVNSTEKGDLSSESTVSRIRTEHFPLTLESARPSHTSQYLCASSELGGVGDTEAFFGQGTRLTVV.

The chain couples TRBV4-3 to TRBJ2-2; D is possibly TRBD1 (6 bases). Between the trimmed V and J ends, which lost 0 bases and 6 bases, there was a span of 11 bases. The CDR3 has 15 residues. CDR1 and CDR2 (germline): LGHNA, YSLEER. In DNA form, the CDR3 reads TGCGCCAGCAGCCAAGATGGCAGGGGATCCGGGGAGCTGTTTTTT. As protein: CASSQDGRGSGELFF.

The chain carries TRBV4-3 and TRBJ2-1, with TRBD2 matching over 8 bases. Losses at the gene ends were 1 base for V and 9 bases for J; bases not matched to a gene: 11. The germline gives CDR1 LGHNA, CDR2 YSLEER. The CDR3 contains 16 residues. The CDR3 coding sequence is TGCGCCAGCAGCCAAGTTCCCACGGGGGGGTTCACTGAGCAGTTCTTC. Residues: CASSQVPTGGFTEQFF.

This sequence joins TRBV5-8 and TRBJ1-5; the match to TRBD1 covers 10 bases. This CDR3 spans 15 amino acids. V trimming: 4 bases; J trimming: 2 bases; junction bases outside the gene matches: 3. The germline CDR1 and CDR2 sequences are SGHTS and YDEGEE. The CDR3 loop is CASSTGQGRNQPQHF. The CDR3 DNA reads as TGTGCCAGCAGCACGGGACAGGGGCGCAATCAGCCCCAGCATTTT.

The V and J genes are TRBV6-5 and TRBJ2-5; TRBD1 agrees at 8 bases. The germline V gene encodes CDR1 MNHEY and CDR2 SVGAGI. The J segment lost 7 bases and the V segment lost 0 bases, leaving 10 bases of the junction unmatched. The CDR3 runs to 16 residues. CDR3 in amino acids: CASSYSGQGLGGTQYF. CDR3 sequence (DNA): TGTGCCAGCAGTTACTCCGGACAGGGCCTCGGGGGGACCCAGTACTTC.

There are a few counts of this clone. The chain couples TRBV10-3 to TRBJ2-2; no definite D call. This CDR3 has 13 amino acids. The V end lost 8 bases, the J end lost 8 bases, and 15 bases lay between the germline ends. The germline gives CDR1 ENHRY, CDR2 SYGVKD. The CDR3 is CAIGSTPGGELFF. CDR3 in DNA: TGTGCCATCGGGTCGACCCCAGGAGGGGAGCTGTTTTTT.

V usage is TRBV3-1 (or the pseudogene TRBV3-2) and J usage is TRBJ2-3, with 10 bases fitting TRBD2. Looked up from germline, CDR1 is LGHDT and CDR2 is YNNKEL (reference sequence). V trimming: 2 bases; J trimming: 2 bases; junction bases outside the gene matches: 4. The CDR3 is made up of 16 amino acids. The CDR3, as DNA: TGTGCCAGCAGCCAACTTAGCGGGGGGAACACAGATACGCAGTATTTT. Amino acids: CASSQLSGGNTDTQYF.

The chain links TRBV7-8 to TRBJ1-4; 7 bases map to TRBD1. J lost 0 bases, V lost 5 bases, and 9 bases had no gene match. This CDR3 is built from 17 residues. Germline assignment: CDR1 SGHVS and CDR2 FQNEAQ. DNA for the CDR3: TGTGCCAGCAGCCCCCGAGGACAGGCCGCAACTAATGAAAAACTGTTTTTT. Its protein is CASSPRGQAATNEKLFF.

The V call is TRBV7-9, the J call TRBJ2-7, with 9 bases matching TRBD1. The CDR3 is 15 residues long. CDR1 is SEHNR, CDR2 FQNEAQ, per germline (reference sequence). Losses at the gene ends were 5 bases for V and 4 bases for J; bases not matched to a gene: 9. In nucleotides, the CDR3 is TGTGCCAGCAGCCCAAATCTTGGACAGGGGTACGAGCAGTACTTC. Protein sequence: CASSPNLGQGYEQYF.

The rearrangement uses TRBV19 and TRBJ2-3; 10 bases are shared with TRBD1. Germline CDR1 LNHDA, CDR2 SQIVND (reference sequence). The CDR3 runs 16 residues. Trimming took 3 bases from V and 1 from J; bases not matched to a gene: 4. CDR3 residues: CASSMGTGVGTDTQYF. The CDR3 DNA reads as TGTGCCAGTAGTATGGGGACAGGGGTTGGCACAGATACGCAGTATTTT.

The gene calls are TRBV6-5 and TRBJ2-2; D is possibly TRBD1 (6 bases). In germline, CDR1 is MNHEY, CDR2 SVGAGI. V was clipped by 4 bases and J by 7 bases, with 16 bases between them. The CDR3 extends over 15 amino acids. This chain's CDR3 is CASSSQGLVSGELFF. The DNA of the CDR3 is TGTGCCAGCAGTTCACAGGGTCTGGTAAGCGGGGAGCTGTTTTTT.

This chain joins TRBV5-1 and TRBJ1-4; 11 positions match TRBD1. V trimming: 3 bases; J trimming: 4 bases; junction bases outside the gene matches: 2. Germline V gene lookup returns CDR1 SGHRS and CDR2 YFSETQ. CDR3 length equals 15 residues. The CDR3 nucleotides read TGCGCCAGCAGCTCTGGGACAGGGGGTAATGAAAAACTGTTTTTT. Amino acids: CASSSGTGGNEKLFF.

CDR3 in amino acids: CASSQVLGQAPSPLHF. CDR3 nucleotides: TGTGCCAGCAGCCAAGTCCTTGGACAGGCCCCTTCTCCCCTCCACTTT. The rearrangement uses TRBV3-1 (or the pseudogene TRBV3-2) and TRBJ1-6; the match to TRBD1 covers 7 bases. CDR1 LGHDT and CDR2 YNNKEL come from the germline V gene (reference sequence). This CDR3 is 16 amino acids long. Trimming removed 1 base from V and 13 bases from J; junction bases left unmatched: 13.

In this sample, this clone turned up once. In DNA, the CDR3 is TGTGCCAGCTCACCCGGGACAGGATCTAGCAATCAGCCCCAGCATTTT. Translated: CASSPGTGSSNQPQHF. This sequence joins TRBV18 and TRBJ1-5; TRBD1 matches 8 bases. The CDR3 covers 16 residues. Trimming took 3 bases from V and 0 from J; bases not matched to a gene: 4. Per germline, CDR1 KGHSH and CDR2 LQKENI.

The rearrangement links TRBV2 to TRBJ2-2, with 10 bases that match TRBD2. This CDR3 spans 15 amino acids. The V and J ends lost 0 bases and 5 bases, in that order; junction bases with no gene match: 0. In germline, CDR1 is SNHLY, CDR2 FYNNEI. CDR3 bases: TGTGCCAGCAGTGAAGCAGCGGGGGGGACCGGGGAGCTGTTTTTT. Its protein product is CASSEAAGGTGELFF.

The chain combines TRBV6-6 with TRBJ2-3; D is unclear. Germline loops: CDR1 MNHNY, CDR2 SVGAGI (reference sequence). Trimming removed 7 bases from V and 5 bases from J, with 10 bases in between. This CDR3 comprises 12 residues. CDR3 DNA: TGTGCCAGCACCCGGCAGGAAGATACGCAGTATTTT. This sequence encodes CASTRQEDTQYF.